Listed here are 5 T cell receptor beta chains from one sample, sequenced in a study of identical twins. TCRdb independently ran MiXCR on the 5' RACE reads; one entry per CDR3 protein. The profile shows 350,000 to 400,000 distinct CDR3 sequences, about 9% of them singletons. Sequences were obtained from naive T cells sorted from blood. The receptors come from a woman in her forties or fifties in good health.

The chain uses TRBV3-1 and TRBJ1-5; possible D gene TRBD1, 5 bases. With 0 bases removed from V and 6 bases from J, the gap between germline ends came to 12 bases. Per the germline V gene, CDR1 is LGHDT and CDR2 is YNNKEL (reference sequence). The length of the CDR3 is 15 residues. This chain's CDR3 is CASSQDTGGGQPQHF. CDR3 nucleotides: TGTGCCAGCAGCCAAGATACGGGGGGAGGTCAGCCCCAGCATTTT.

V usage is TRBV27 and J usage is TRBJ1-5, with D tentatively TRBD1 (6 bases). The CDR3 length is 15 residues. Looked up from germline, CDR1 is MNHEY and CDR2 is SMNVEV (reference sequence). V was pared by 3 bases and J by 5 bases, with 14 bases between. The CDR3 region is CASSLQTGSDQPQHF. The CDR3 DNA is TGTGCCAGCAGTTTGCAGACAGGTTCCGATCAGCCCCAGCATTTT.

This clonotype was detected ten times or more. CDR3 nucleotide sequence: TGTGCCAGCAGCCATAACCTAACCCCAACCGACAATGAGCAGTTCTTC. Its protein product is CASSHNLTPTDNEQFF. This chain connects TRBV11-2 to TRBJ2-1; D unclear. With 5 bases removed from V and 5 bases from J, the gap between germline ends came to 19 bases. This CDR3 is built from 16 residues. Germline CDR1 is SGHAT and CDR2 is FQNNGV.

This clonotype was recorded at least ten times. The rearrangement links TRBV7-6 to TRBJ2-7; D is possibly TRBD1 or TRBD2 (5 bases each). Germline CDR1 SGHVS, CDR2 FNYEAQ. This CDR3 is 13 amino acids long. Trimming removed 2 bases from V and 5 bases from J, with 10 bases in between. Written as DNA, the CDR3 is TGTGCCAGCAGCTTATCTGGGGGTGACGAGCAGTACTTC. It encodes CASSLSGGDEQYF. Combining the CDR3 with reference TRBV7-6 and TRBJ2-7 gives the whole variable domain GAGVSQSPRYKVTKRGQDVALRCDPISGHVSLYWYRQALGQGPEFLTYFNYEAQQDKSGLPNDRFSAERPEGSISTLTIQRTEQRDSAMYRCASSLSGGDEQYFGPGTRLTVT.

In its sample, this clonotype was seen a few times. The CDR3: CASSLANGIRDTEAFF. The CDR3 DNA reads TGTGCCAGCAGCTTGGCGAACGGGATACGTGACACTGAAGCTTTCTTT. This chain uses TRBV5-5 with TRBJ1-1; D unresolved. CDR1 and CDR2 from the germline V gene are SGHKS and YYEKEE (reference sequence). The CDR3 has 16 residues. V lost 0 bases and J 3 bases, leaving 15 bases between the germline ends.